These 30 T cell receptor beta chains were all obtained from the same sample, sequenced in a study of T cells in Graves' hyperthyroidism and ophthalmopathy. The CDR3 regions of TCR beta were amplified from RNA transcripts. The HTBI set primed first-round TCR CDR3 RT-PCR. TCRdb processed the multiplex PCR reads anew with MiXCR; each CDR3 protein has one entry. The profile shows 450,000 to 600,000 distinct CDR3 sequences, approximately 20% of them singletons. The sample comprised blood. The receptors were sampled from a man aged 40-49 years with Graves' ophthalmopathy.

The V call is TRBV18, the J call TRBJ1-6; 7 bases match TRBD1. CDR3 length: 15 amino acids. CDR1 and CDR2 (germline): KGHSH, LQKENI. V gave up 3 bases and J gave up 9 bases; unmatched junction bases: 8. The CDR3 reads CASSPGRDRTSPLHF. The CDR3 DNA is TGTGCCAGCTCACCTGGCCGGGACAGAACTTCACCCCTCCACTTT.

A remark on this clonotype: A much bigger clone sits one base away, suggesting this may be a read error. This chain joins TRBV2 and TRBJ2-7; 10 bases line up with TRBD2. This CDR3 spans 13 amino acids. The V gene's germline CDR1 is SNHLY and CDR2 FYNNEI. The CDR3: CACREREGYEQYF. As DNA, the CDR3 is TGTGCTTGTCGCGAGCGGGAGGGGTATGAGCAGTACTTC.

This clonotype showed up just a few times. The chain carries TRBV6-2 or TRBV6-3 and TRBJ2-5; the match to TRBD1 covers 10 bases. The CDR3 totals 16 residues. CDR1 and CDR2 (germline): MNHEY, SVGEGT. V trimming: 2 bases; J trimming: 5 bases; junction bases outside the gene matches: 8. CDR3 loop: CASSYRDRGRGETQYF. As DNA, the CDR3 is TGTGCCAGCAGTTACCGGGACAGGGGCCGAGGGGAGACCCAGTACTTC.

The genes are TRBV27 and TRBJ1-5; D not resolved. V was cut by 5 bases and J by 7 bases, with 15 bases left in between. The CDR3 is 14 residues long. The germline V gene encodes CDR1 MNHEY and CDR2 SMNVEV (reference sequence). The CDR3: CASSEDGWGQPQHF. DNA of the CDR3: TGTGCCAGCAGTGAGGACGGATGGGGACAGCCCCAGCATTTT.

The CDR3 DNA is TGTGCCAGCAGCCCGGGACTAGCGGGTAGTATTCAAGAGACCCAGTACTTC. Protein: CASSPGLAGSIQETQYF. This chain uses TRBV5-4 with TRBJ2-5, with 12 bases aligning to TRBD2. CDR3 length: 17 residues. Germline CDR1 SGHNT, CDR2 YYREEE (reference sequence). V lost 4 bases, J lost 2 bases, and 9 bases stayed unmatched.

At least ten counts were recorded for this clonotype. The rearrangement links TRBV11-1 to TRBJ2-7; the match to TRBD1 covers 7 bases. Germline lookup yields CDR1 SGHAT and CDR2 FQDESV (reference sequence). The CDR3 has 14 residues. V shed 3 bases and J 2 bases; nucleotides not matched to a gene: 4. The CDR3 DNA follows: TGTGCCAGCAGCTTCTACAGGGGTACCTACGAGCAGTACTTC. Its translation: CASSFYRGTYEQYF.

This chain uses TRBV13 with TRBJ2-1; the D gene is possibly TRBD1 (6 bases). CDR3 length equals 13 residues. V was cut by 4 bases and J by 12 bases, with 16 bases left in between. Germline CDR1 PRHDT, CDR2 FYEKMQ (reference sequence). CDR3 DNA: TGTGCCAGCAGCTCTAGTTTTGGGGGCGGGCAGTTCTTC. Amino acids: CASSSSFGGGQFF.

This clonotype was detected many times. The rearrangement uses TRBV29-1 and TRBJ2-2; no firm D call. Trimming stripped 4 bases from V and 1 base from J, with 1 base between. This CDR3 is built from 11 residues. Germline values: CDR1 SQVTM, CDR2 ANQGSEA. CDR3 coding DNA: TGCAGCGTTGTGAACACCGGGGAGCTGTTTTTT. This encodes CSVVNTGELFF.

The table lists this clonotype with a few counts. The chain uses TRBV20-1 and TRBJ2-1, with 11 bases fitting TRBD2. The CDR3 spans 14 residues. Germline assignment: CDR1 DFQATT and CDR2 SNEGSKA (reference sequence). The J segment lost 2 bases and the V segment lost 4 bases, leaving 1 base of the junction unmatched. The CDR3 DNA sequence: TGCAGTGCTAAACTAGCGGGAGCCTACAATGAGCAGTTCTTC. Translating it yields CSAKLAGAYNEQFF.

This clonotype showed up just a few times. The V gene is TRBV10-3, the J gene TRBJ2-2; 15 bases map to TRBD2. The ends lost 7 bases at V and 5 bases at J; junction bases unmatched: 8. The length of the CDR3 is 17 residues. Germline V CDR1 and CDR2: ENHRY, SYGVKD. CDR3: CAITLGLAGGRTGELFF. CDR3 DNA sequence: TGTGCCATCACCTTGGGACTAGCGGGGGGTCGGACCGGGGAGCTGTTTTTT.

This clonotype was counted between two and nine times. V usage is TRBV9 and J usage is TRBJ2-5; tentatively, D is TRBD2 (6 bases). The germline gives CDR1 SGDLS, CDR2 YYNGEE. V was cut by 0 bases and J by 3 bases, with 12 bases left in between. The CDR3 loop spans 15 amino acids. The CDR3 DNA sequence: TGTGCCAGCAGCGTAGTTGTCGCGGGAAAAGAGACCCAGTACTTC. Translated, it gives CASSVVVAGKETQYF.

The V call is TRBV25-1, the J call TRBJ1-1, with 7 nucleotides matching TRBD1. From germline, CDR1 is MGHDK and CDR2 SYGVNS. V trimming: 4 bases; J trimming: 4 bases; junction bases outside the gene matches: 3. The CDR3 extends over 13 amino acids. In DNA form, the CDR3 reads TGTGCCAGCAGTGCGACAGGGCCCACTGAAGCTTTCTTT. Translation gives CASSATGPTEAFF.

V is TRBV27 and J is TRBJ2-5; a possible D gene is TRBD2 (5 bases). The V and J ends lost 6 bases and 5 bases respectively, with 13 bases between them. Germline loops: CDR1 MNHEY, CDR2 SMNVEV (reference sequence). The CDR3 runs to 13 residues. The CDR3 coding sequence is TGTGCCAGCAGCCCAACTAGAATGGAGACCCAGTACTTC. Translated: CASSPTRMETQYF.

The CDR3: CAWRRDRGRNSPLHF. DNA for the CDR3: TGTGCCTGGAGGAGGGACAGGGGCAGGAATTCACCCCTCCACTTT. The chain uses TRBV30 and TRBJ1-6, with 10 bases lining up with TRBD1. The CDR3 contains 15 residues. V lost 3 bases, J lost 7 bases, and 6 bases stayed unmatched. Germline V gives CDR1 GTSNPN, CDR2 SVGIG (reference sequence).

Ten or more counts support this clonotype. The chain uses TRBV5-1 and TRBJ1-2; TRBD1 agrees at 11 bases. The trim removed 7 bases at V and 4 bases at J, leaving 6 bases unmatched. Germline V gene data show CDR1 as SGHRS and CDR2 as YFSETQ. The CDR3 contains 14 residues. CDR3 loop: CASSRDRGAYGYTF. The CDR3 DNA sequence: TGCGCCAGCTCACGGGACAGGGGGGCCTATGGCTACACCTTC.

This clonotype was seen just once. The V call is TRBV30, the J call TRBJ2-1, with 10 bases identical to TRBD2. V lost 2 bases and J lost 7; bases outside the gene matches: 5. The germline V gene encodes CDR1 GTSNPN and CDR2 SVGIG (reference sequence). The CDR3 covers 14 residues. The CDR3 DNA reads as TGTGCCTGGAGTCCCCTGGGACTAGCGAATGAGCAGTTCTTC. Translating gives CAWSPLGLANEQFF.

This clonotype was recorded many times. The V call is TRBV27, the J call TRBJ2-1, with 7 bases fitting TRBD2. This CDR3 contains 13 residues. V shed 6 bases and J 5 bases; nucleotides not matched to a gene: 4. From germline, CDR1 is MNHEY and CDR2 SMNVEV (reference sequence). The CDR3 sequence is CASRRDYHNEQFF. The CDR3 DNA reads TGTGCCAGCAGAAGGGACTATCACAATGAGCAGTTCTTC.

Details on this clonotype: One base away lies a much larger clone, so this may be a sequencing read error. CDR3 DNA: TGTGCCGGCAGCCCAGGACAGGGGAGCGGCTACACCTTC. This sequence encodes CAGSPGQGSGYTF. The genes are TRBV12-3 or TRBV12-4 and TRBJ1-2, with 9 bases matching TRBD1. CDR3 length: 13 residues.

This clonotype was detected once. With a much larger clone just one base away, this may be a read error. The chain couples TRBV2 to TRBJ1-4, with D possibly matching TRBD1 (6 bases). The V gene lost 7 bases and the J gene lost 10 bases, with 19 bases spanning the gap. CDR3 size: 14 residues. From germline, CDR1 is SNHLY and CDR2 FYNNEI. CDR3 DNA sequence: TGTGCCAGCACGGGCGCAGCAGGGGCCCGAAAACTGTTTTTT. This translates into CASTGAAGARKLFF.

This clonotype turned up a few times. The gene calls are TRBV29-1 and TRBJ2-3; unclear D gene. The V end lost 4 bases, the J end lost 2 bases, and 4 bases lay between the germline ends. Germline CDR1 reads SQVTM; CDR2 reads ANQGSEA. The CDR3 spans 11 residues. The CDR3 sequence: CSVGSTDTQYF. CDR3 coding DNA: TGCAGCGTTGGGTCCACAGATACGCAGTATTTT.

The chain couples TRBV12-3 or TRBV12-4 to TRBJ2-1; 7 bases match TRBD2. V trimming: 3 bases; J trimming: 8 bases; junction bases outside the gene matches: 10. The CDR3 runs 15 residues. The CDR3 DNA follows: TGTGCCAGCAGTTTCGGAGGCGGGAGAGGGCATGAGCAGTTCTTC. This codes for CASSFGGGRGHEQFF.

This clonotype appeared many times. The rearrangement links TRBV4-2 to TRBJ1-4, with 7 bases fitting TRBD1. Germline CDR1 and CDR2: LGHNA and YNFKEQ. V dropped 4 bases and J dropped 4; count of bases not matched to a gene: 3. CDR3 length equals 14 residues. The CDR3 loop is CASSRGTDNEKLFF. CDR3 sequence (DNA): TGTGCCAGCAGCCGCGGGACAGATAATGAAAAACTGTTTTTT.

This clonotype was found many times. The CDR3 bases are TGTGCCAGCAGCTCCGAAGGGGGCTACGAGCAGTACTTC. Encoded protein: CASSSEGGYEQYF. The V gene is TRBV7-9, the J gene TRBJ2-7, with a tentative D call TRBD1 (6 bases). Germline values: CDR1 SEHNR, CDR2 FQNEAQ (reference sequence). The CDR3 consists of 13 residues. V lost 4 bases and J 3 bases, leaving 10 bases between the germline ends.

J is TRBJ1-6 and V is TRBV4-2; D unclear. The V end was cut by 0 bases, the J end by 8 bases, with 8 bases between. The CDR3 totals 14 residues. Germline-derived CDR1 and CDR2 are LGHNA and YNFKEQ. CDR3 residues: CASSQDKRDSPLHF. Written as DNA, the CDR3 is TGTGCCAGCAGCCAAGATAAAAGGGATTCACCCCTCCACTTT.

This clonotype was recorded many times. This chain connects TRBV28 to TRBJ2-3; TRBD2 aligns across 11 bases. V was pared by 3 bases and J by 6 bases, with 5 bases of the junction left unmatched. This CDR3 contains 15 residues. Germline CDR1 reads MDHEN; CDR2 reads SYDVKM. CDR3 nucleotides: TGTGCCAGCAGTTTTACTAGCGGGAGTCCCGATACGCAGTATTTT. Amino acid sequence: CASSFTSGSPDTQYF. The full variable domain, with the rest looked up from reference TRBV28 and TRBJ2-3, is DVKVTQSSRYLVKRTGEKVFLECVQDMDHENMFWYRQDPGLGLRLIYFSYDVKMKEKGDIPEGYSVSREKKERFSLILESASTNQTSMYLCASSFTSGSPDTQYFGPGTRLTVL.

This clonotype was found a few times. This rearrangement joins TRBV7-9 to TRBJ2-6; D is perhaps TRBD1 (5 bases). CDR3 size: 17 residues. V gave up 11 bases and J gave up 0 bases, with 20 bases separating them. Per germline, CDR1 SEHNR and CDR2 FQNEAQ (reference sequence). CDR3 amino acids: CAPGISPLSSGANVLTF. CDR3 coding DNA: TGTGCCCCAGGGATTAGCCCCTTGTCCTCTGGGGCCAACGTCCTGACTTTC.

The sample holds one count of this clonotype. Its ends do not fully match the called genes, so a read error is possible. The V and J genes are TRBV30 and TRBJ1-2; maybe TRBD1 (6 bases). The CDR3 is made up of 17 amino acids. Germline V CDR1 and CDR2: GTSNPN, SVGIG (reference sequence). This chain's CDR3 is CAWSTTSDGGGNYGYAF. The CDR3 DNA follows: TGTGCCTGGAGTACCACAAGTGATGGAGGGGGAAACTATGGCTACGCCTTC.

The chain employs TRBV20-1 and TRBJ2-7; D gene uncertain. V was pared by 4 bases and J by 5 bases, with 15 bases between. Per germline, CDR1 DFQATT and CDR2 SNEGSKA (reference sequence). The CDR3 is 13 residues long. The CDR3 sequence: CSAKRALEDEQYF. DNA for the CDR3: TGCAGTGCTAAGCGAGCGCTTGAAGACGAGCAGTACTTC.

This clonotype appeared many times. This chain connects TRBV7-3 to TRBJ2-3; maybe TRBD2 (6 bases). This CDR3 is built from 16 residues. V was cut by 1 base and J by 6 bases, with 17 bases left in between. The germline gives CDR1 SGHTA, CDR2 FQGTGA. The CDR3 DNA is TGTGCCAGCAGCTTAAAAGTGAGACTAGGAGCTGATACGCAGTATTTT. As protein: CASSLKVRLGADTQYF.

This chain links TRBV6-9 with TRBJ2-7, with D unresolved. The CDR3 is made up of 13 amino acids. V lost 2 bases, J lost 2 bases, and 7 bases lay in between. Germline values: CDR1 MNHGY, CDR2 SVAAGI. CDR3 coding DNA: TGTGCCAGCAGTTATGGGGAAACCTACGAGCAGTACTTC. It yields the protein CASSYGETYEQYF.